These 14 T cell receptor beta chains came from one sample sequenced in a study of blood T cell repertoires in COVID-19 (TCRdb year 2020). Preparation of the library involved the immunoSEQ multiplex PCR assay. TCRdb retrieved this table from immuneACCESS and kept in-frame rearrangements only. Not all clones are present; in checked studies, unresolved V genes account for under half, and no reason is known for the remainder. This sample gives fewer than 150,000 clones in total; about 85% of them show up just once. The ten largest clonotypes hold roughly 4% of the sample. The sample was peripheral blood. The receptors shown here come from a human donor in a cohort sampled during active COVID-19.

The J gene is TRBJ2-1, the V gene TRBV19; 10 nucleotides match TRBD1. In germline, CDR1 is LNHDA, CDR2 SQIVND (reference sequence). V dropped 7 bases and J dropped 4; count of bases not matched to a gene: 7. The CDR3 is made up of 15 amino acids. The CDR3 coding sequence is TGTGCCAGTACCTTCAGGGGACAGGGGTACAATGAGCAGTTCTTC. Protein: CASTFRGQGYNEQFF.

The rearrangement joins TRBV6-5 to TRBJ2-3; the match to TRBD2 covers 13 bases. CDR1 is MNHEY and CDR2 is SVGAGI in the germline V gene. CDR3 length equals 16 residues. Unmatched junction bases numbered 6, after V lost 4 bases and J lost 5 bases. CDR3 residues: CASSFRTSGRKDTQYF. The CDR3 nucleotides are TGTGCCAGCAGTTTCCGGACTAGCGGGAGAAAAGATACGCAGTATTTT.

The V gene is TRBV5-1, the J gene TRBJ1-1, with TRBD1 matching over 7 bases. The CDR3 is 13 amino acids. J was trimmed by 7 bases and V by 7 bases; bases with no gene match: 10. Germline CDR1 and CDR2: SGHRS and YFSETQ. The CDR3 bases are TGCGCCAGCTACCCAGACAGGGTGGGTGAAGCTTTCTTT. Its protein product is CASYPDRVGEAFF.

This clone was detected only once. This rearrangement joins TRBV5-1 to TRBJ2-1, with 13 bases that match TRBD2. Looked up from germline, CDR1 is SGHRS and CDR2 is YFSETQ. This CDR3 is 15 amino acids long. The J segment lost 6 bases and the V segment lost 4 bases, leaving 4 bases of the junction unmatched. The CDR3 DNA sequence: TGCGCCAGCAGCGGCGGGACTAGCGGGGCCAATGAGCAGTTCTTC. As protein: CASSGGTSGANEQFF.

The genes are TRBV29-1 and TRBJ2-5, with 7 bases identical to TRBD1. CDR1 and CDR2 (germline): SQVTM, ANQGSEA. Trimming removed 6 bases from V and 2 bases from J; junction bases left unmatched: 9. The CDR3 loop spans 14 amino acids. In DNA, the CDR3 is TGCAGCGTCGCCCGGGACAGCGTTCAAGAGACCCAGTACTTC. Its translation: CSVARDSVQETQYF.

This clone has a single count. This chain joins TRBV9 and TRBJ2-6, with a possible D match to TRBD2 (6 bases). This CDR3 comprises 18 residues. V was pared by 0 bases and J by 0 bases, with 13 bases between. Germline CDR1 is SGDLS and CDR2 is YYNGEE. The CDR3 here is CASSVGPAGGSGANVLTF. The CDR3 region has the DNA TGTGCCAGCAGCGTAGGCCCAGCGGGCGGCTCTGGGGCCAACGTCCTGACTTTC.

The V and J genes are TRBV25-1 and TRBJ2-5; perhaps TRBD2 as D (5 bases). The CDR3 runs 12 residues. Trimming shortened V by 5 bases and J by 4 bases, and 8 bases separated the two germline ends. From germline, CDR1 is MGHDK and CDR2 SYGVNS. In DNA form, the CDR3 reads TGTGCCAGCAGTAGCCGGGGAGAGACCCAGTACTTC. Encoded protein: CASSSRGETQYF.

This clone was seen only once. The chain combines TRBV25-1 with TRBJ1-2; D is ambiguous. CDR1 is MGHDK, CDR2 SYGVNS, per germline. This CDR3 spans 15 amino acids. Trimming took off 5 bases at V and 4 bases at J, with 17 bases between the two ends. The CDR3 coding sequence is TGTGCCAGCAGTTCACCTCGGACGGGGTTCTATGGCTACACCTTC. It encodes CASSSPRTGFYGYTF.

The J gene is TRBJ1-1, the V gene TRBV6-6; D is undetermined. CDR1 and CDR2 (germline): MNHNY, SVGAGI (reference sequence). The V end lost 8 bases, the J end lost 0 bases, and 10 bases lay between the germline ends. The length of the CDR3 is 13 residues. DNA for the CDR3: TGTGCCAGCGCCCCCTATATGAACACTGAAGCTTTCTTT. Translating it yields CASAPYMNTEAFF.

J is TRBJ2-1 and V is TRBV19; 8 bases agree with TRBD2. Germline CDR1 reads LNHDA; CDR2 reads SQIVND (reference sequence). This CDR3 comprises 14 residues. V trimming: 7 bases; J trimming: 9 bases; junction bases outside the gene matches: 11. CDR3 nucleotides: TGTGCCAGTACTGACGGGAGGGCCGCAGGTGAGCAGTTCTTC. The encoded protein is CASTDGRAAGEQFF.

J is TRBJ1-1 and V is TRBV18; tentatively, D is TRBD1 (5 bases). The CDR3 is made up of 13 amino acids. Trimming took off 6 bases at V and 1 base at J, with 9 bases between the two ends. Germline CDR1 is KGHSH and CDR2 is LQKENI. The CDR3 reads CASSQGSNTEAFF. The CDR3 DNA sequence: TGTGCCAGCTCCCAGGGTTCGAACACTGAAGCTTTCTTT. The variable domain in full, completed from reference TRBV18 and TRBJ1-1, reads NAGVMQNPRHLVRRRGQEARLRCSPMKGHSHVYWYRQLPEEGLKFMVYLQKENIIDESGMPKERFSAEFPKEGPSILRIQQVVRGDSAAYFCASSQGSNTEAFFGQGTRLTVV.

CDR3 sequence reads: CATSDADWARTQYF. CDR3 in DNA: TGTGCCACCAGTGATGCGGACTGGGCGAGGACGCAGTATTTT. This rearrangement joins TRBV24-1 to TRBJ2-3; the D gene is possibly TRBD2 (5 bases). Germline-derived CDR1 and CDR2 are KGHDR and SFDVKD. Trimming removed 3 bases at V and 9 bases at J, with 15 bases between. CDR3 length equals 14 residues.

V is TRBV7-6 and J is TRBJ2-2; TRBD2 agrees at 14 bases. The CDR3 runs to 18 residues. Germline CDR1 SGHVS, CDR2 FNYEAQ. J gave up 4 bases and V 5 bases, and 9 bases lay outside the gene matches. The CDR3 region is CASSPRLAGGPGTGELFF. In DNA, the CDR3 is TGTGCCAGCAGCCCACGACTAGCGGGAGGGCCGGGCACCGGGGAGCTGTTTTTT.

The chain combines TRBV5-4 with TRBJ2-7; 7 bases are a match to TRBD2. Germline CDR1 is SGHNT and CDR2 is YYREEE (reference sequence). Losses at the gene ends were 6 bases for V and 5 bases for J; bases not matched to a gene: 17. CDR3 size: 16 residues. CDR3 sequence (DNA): TGTGCCAGCACTCGCGGGGGAGTCCTTGGTCACGACGAGCAGTACTTC. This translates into CASTRGGVLGHDEQYF.